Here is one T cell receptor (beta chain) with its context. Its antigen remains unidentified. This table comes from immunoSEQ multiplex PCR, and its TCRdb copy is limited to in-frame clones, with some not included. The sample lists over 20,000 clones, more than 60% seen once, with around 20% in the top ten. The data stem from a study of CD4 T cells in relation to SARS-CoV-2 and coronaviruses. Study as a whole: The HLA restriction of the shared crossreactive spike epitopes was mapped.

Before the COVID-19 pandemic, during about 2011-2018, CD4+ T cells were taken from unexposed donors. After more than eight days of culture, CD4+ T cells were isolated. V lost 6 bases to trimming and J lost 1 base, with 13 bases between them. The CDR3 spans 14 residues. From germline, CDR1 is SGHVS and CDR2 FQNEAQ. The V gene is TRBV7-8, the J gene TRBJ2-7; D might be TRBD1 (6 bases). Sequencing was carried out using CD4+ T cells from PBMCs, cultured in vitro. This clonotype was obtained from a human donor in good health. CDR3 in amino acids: CASSPDRLSYEQYF. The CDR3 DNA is TGTGCCAGCAGTCCAGACAGGTTATCCTACGAGCAGTACTTC. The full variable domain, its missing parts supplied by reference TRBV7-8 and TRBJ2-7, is GAGVSQSPRYKVAKRGQDVALRCDPISGHVSLFWYQQALGQGPEFLTYFQNEAQLDKSGLPSDRFFAERPEGSVSTLKIQRTQQEDSAVYLCASSPDRLSYEQYFGPGTRLTVT.